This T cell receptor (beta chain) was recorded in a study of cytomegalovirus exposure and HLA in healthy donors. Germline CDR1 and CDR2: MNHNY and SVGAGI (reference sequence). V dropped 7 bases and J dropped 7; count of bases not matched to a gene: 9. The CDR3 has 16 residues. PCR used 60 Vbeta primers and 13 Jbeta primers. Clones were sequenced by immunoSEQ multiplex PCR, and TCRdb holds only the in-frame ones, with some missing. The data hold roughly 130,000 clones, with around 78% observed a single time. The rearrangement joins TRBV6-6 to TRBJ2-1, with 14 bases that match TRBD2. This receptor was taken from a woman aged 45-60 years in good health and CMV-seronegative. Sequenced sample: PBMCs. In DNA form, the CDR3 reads TGTGCCAGCACCAACGCGGGACTAGCGGGAGTAAATGAGCAGTTCTTC. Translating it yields CASTNAGLAGVNEQFF.